This T cell receptor beta chain was identified in a study of cytomegalovirus exposure and HLA in healthy donors. The trim removed 2 bases at V and 1 base at J, leaving 4 bases unmatched. This CDR3 spans 15 amino acids. In germline, CDR1 is GTSNPN, CDR2 SVGIG (reference sequence). Both 60 Vbeta primers and 13 Jbeta primers went into the PCR. TCRdb's copy holds only in-frame clones and misses some; the assay was immunoSEQ multiplex PCR. The sample shows 120,000 or so clones, 60% to 85% of them seen only once. Material for sequencing was PBMCs. The chain couples TRBV30 to TRBJ2-2, with TRBD2 matching over 7 bases. The clonotype comes from a man under 40 in good health and CMV-seronegative. The DNA for the CDR3 is TGTGCCTGGAGTCCTCGCGGGAGGAACACCGGGGAGCTGTTTTTT. It is translated as CAWSPRGRNTGELFF.